Detailed here is one T cell receptor beta chain. In the original analysis: Amplification with reference gene primers provided the estimates of nucleated cell counts. Sequencing used immunoSEQ multiplex PCR; TCRdb keeps in-frame clones, though not all of them. Clone size and V and J calls were adopted from that table, with D and trimming inferred from the DNA. The sample holds roughly 340,000 clones, about 93% seen once. CDR1 is PRHDT, CDR2 FYEKMQ, per germline (reference sequence). The CDR3 is made up of 15 amino acids. V lost 5 bases, J lost 0 bases, and 11 bases lay in between. These data come from a study of blood T cell repertoires in COVID-19. The wider study: Spain, Italy and the United States supplied samples that represented acute and convalescent COVID-19. The analysed material was cDNA or gDNA that came from T cells, B-cell-depleted T cells, or PBMCs.

This sequence joins TRBV13 and TRBJ2-1, with a tentative D call TRBD1 (6 bases). Sequencing was performed on peripheral blood. The receptor was derived from a woman aged 18-30 years who had recovered from COVID-19. The CDR3 nucleotides are TGTGCCAGCAGCCCAGACAGGAGCTCCTACAATGAGCAGTTCTTC. This sequence encodes CASSPDRSSYNEQFF.